This record concerns one T cell receptor (beta chain) sequence. This entry belongs to a study of blood T cell repertoires in COVID-19. Study-level information: Sites in the United States, Italy and Spain provided acute and convalescent COVID-19 samples.

In the authors' methods: Amplification from reference gene primers served as the basis for estimated nucleated cell counts. Generated by immunoSEQ multiplex PCR, the TCRdb table keeps only in-frame clones and is missing some. Clonal size and the V and J genes are those of that table, whereas D and trimming came from the DNA. The data show about 100,000 clones, approximately 88% seen once. Per the germline V gene, CDR1 is SGHDN and CDR2 is FVKESK. The CDR3 is made up of 14 amino acids. The V gene end was trimmed by 4 bases and the J gene end by 5 bases; junction bases not matched to a gene: 1. The sequencing sample was made of peripheral blood. This sequence was found in a man between 60 and 75 years old with acute or convalescent COVID-19. The chain couples TRBV14 to TRBJ2-1; 11 nucleotides match TRBD2. CDR3 DNA sequence: TGTGCCAGCAGCCCGGGACTAGCGGACAATGAGCAGTTCTTC. Protein product: CASSPGLADNEQFF.